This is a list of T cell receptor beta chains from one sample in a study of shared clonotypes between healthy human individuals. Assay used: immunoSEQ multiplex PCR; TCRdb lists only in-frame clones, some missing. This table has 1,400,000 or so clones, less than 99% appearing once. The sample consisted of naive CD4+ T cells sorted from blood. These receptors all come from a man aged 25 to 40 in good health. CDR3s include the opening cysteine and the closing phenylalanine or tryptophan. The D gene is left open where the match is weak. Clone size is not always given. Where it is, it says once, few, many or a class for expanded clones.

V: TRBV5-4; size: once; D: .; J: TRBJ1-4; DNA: TGTGCCAGCAGCCCGCGTGCCACTAATGAAAAACTGTTTTTT; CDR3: CASSPRATNEKLFF
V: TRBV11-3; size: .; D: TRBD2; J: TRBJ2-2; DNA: TGTGCCAGCAGCCAGGGGACTAGCGGGTCCGGGGAGCTGTTTTTT; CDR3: CASSQGTSGSGELFF
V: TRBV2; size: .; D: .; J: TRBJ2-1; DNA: TGTGCCACCTCCCAGGGTGGGTCCTACAATGAGCAGTTCTTC; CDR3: CATSQGGSYNEQFF
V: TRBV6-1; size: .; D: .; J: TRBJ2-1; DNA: TGTGCCAGCAGTGAAGGGACGCTCAATGAGCAGTTCTTC; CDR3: CASSEGTLNEQFF
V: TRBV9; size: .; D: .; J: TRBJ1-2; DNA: TGTGCCAGCAGCGTAGATGGCAGAGACTATGGCTACACCTTC; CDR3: CASSVDGRDYGYTF
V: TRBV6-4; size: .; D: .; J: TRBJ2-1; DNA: TGTGCCAGCAGTGCGTCCGGGGGGCCAAGCTCCTACAATGAGCAGTTCTTC; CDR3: CASSASGGPSSYNEQFF
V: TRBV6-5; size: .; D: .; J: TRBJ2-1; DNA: TGTGCCAGCAGTTCCACCACGCTTGGCCTTTACAATGAGCAGTTCTTC; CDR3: CASSSTTLGLYNEQFF
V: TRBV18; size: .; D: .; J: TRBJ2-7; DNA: TGTGCCAGCTCACCACCAGGCAGAGGCTCCTACGAGCAGTACTTC; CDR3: CASSPPGRGSYEQYF
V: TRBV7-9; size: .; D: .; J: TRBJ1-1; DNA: TGTGCCAGCAGCCCCTCAAGTAACACTGAAGCTTTCTTT; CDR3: CASSPSSNTEAFF
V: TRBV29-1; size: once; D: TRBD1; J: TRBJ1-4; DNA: TGCAGCGTGGAAGACAGGGGAAGTGAAAAACTGTTTTTT; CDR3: CSVEDRGSEKLFF
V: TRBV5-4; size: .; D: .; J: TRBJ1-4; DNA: TGTGCCAGCAGCTTACGGACCGGGAATAATGAAAAACTGTTTTTT; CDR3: CASSLRTGNNEKLFF
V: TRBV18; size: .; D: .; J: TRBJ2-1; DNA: TGTGCCAGCTCACGTCCAGGTCATAGCTCCTACAATGAGCAGTTCTTC; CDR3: CASSRPGHSSYNEQFF
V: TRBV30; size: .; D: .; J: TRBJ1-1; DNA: TGTGCCACCTGGAGCCTAATCAGGGGCACTGAAGCTTTCTTT; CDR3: CATWSLIRGTEAFF
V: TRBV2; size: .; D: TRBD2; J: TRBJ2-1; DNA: TGTGCCAGCAGGGAACGCTTAGCGGGAGTCGGTTATAATGAGCAGTTCTTC; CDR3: CASRERLAGVGYNEQFF
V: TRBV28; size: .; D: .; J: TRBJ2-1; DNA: TGTGCCAGCAGTCGACAGGTCTTCTCCTACAATGAGCAGTTCTTC; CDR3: CASSRQVFSYNEQFF
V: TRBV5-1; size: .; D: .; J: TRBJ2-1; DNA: TGCGCCAGCAGCACCGGGACAATCAATGAGCAGTTCTTC; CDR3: CASSTGTINEQFF
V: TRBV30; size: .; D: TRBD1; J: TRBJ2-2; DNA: TGTGCCTGGAGAGCAGGGGGCACCGGGGAGCTGTTTTTT; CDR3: CAWRAGGTGELFF
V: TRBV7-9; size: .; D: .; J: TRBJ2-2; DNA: TGTGCCAGCAGCCCACCTCGGTTGGGCAGCACCGGGGAGCTGTTTTTT; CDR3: CASSPPRLGSTGELFF
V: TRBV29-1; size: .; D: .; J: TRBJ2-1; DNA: TGCAGCGTTGTAAGGTCTGACGCTGAGCAGTTCTTC; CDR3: CSVVRSDAEQFF
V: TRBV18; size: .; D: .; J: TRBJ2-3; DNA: TGTGCCAGCTCACCGGCAGGGTCGACAGATACGCAGTATTTT; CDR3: CASSPAGSTDTQYF
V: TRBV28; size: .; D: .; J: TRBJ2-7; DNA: TGTGCCAGCATCAAACGGGGGCCCCTGCACGAGCAGTACTTC; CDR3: CASIKRGPLHEQYF
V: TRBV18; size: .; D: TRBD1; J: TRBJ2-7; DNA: TGTGCCAGCTCACCAATGGGACAGCTATTCTACGAGCAGTACTTC; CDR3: CASSPMGQLFYEQYF
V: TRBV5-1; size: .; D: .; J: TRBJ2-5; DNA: TGCGCCAGCAGCTCGGCCAGCCCTCTAGAGACCCAGTACTTC; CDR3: CASSSASPLETQYF
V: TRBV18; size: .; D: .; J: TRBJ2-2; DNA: TGTGCCAGCTCACCAGGGGCTAACACCGGGGAGCTGTTTTTT; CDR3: CASSPGANTGELFF
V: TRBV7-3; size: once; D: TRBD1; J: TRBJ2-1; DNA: TGTGCCAGCAGCACAGGACAGGGAGTGTACAATGAGCAGTTCTTC; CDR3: CASSTGQGVYNEQFF
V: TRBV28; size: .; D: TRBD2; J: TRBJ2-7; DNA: TGTGCCAGCAGCTCGCGGGAGTATCCCTACGAGCAGTACTTC; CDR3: CASSSREYPYEQYF
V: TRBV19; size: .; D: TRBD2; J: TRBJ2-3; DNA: TGTGCCAGTAGTATGGCAGCGGGAGTTTTAGATACGCAGTATTTT; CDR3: CASSMAAGVLDTQYF
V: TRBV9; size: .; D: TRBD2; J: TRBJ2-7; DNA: TGTGCCAGCAGCGCCGCCCTTAGCGGGGTGCCGTACTTC; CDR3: CASSAALSGVPYF
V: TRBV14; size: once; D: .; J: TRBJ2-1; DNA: TGTGCCAGCAGGCATACCAGCAATGAGCAGTTCTTC; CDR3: CASRHTSNEQFF
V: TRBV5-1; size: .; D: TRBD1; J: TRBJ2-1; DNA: TGCGCCAGCAGCATAAGACAGGGTTACAATGAGCAGTTCTTC; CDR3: CASSIRQGYNEQFF
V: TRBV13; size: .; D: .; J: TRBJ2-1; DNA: TGTGCCAGCAGCCGGCTTGGCGGATACAATGAGCAGTTCTTC; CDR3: CASSRLGGYNEQFF
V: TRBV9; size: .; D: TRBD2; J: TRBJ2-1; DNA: TGTGCCAGCAGCGTAGTGCGGGAGGGGTACAATGAGCAGTTCTTC; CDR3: CASSVVREGYNEQFF
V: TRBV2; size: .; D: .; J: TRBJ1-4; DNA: TGTGCCAGCAGTCCGATTCAGGGGTTTAATGAAAAACTGTTTTTT; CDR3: CASSPIQGFNEKLFF
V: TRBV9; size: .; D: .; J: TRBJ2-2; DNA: TGTGCCAGCAGCGTAGGGATGACGGGAGAGACCGGGGAGCTGTTTTTT; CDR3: CASSVGMTGETGELFF
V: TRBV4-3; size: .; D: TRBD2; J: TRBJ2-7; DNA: TGCGCCAGCAGTTATCTAGCGGGTGGCTCCTACGAGCAGTACTTC; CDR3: CASSYLAGGSYEQYF
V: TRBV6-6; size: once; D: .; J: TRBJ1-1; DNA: TGTGCCAGCAGCCCGCTTAACACTGAAGCTTTCTTT; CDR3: CASSPLNTEAFF
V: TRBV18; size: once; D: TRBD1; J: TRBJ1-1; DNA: TGTGCCAGCTCACTCGTGACAGGGCTGAACACTGAAGCTTTCTTT; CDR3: CASSLVTGLNTEAFF